These T cell receptor beta chains were read from a single sample in a study of T cell responses to AZD1222 COVID-19 vaccine. The table came from immunoSEQ multiplex PCR; TCRdb's copy has only in-frame clones and leaves some out. Of approximately 150,000 clones in the sample, roughly 92% were seen once. Sequences were derived from peripheral blood, sampled on day 0 of AZD1222 vaccination. The receptors were sampled from an adult in good health. The CDR3 runs from the conserved cysteine through the conserved F or W. The order of the fields is V gene, CDR3 protein.

V: TRBV7-2; CDR3: CASSRNRDYYGYTF
V: TRBV29-1; CDR3: CSVLIGNEQFF
V: TRBV7-9; CDR3: CASSLIGRGTLWANVLTF
V: TRBV30; CDR3: CAWSVAENQPQHF
V: TRBV7-8; CDR3: CASSLAGVAEVSYNEQFF
V: TRBV19; CDR3: CASSTQDRGRTNEKLFF
V: TRBV15; CDR3: CATSRSDGPQHF
V: TRBV11-2; CDR3: CASSLERSGGATDTQYF
V: TRBV19; CDR3: CASSIRAAGAEQYF
V: TRBV5-1; CDR3: CASSPYLDRGLGANVLTF
V: TRBV6-5; CDR3: CASSYGDRGDSPLHF
V: TRBV11-3; CDR3: CASSFAGNTEAFF
V: TRBV5-1; CDR3: CASSSGVSSGNTIYF
V: TRBV24-1; CDR3: CATSDLWGDYGYTF
V: TRBV6-4; CDR3: CASSDSDGSYNEQFF
V: TRBV7-2; CDR3: CASSLGRSGTSGNYEQYF
V: TRBV30; CDR3: CAWQIRGSYNSPLHF
V: TRBV29-1; CDR3: CSVVRGVASTDTQYF
V: TRBV29-1; CDR3: CSVQTLRNTEAFF
V: TRBV19; CDR3: CASTLVRGLDYGYTF
V: TRBV18; CDR3: CASSRGTTDTQYF
V: TRBV9; CDR3: CASSVGGSYGYTF
V: TRBV30; CDR3: CAWGEGPYEQYF
V: TRBV6-6; CDR3: CASSYTQAEAFF
V: TRBV9; CDR3: CASSDYGSGANVLTF
V: TRBV6-5; CDR3: CASAGVSNQPQHF
V: TRBV2; CDR3: CASSDRAANYGYTF
V: TRBV30; CDR3: CAWSQQGSFNQPQHF
V: TRBV11-2; CDR3: CASSSVQGKNFGYTF
V: TRBV27; CDR3: CASSGAGHRPQHF
V: TRBV4-2; CDR3: CASSQDKRGETQYF
V: TRBV6-5; CDR3: CASSYGGYNEQFF
V: TRBV7-2; CDR3: CASFPGGGLLDTQYF
V: TRBV6-5; CDR3: CASLKAGFYGYTF
V: TRBV19; CDR3: CASSIGTVNQPQHF
V: TRBV27; CDR3: CASSRQSQGPYEQYF
V: TRBV7-8; CDR3: CASSLDRAWGEQFF
V: TRBV19; CDR3: CASSGRQGAYEQYF
V: TRBV27; CDR3: CASRRSGANVLTF
V: TRBV27; CDR3: CASSLGFRGRDSPLHF
V: TRBV7-3; CDR3: CASSLSPGETQYF
V: TRBV4-1; CDR3: CASSQDQSGGRVHGYTF
V: TRBV27; CDR3: CASSPGVGYSPDNEQFF
V: TRBV6-5; CDR3: CASSRGQEGQPQHF
V: TRBV7-2; CDR3: CASSPRTGDLGYTF
V: TRBV9; CDR3: CASSVGPGLAGNEQFF
V: TRBV2; CDR3: CASRAYDNSPLHF
V: TRBV30; CDR3: CAWSIGGGQPQHF
V: TRBV30; CDR3: CAWTPDWVPNEKLFF
V: TRBV3-1/TRBV3-2; CDR3: CASSHGLAGTDTQYF
V: TRBV4-2; CDR3: CASSQARGGALTNYGYTF
V: TRBV4-2; CDR3: CASSPGGGLYSNQPQHF
V: TRBV5-5; CDR3: CASSDLQGAVEQFF
V: TRBV29-1; CDR3: CSVRGQGSSEAFF